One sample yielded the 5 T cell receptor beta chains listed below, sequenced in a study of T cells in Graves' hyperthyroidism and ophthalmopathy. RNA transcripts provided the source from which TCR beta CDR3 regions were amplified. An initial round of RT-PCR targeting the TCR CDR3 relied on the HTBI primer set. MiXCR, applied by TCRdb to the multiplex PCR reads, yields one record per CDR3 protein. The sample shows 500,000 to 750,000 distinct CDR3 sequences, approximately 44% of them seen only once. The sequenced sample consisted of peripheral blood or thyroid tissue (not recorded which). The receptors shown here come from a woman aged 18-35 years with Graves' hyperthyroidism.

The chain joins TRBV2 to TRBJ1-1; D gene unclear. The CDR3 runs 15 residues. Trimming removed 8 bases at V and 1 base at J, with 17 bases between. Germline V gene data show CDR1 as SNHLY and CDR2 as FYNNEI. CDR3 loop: CASGRGVLGNTEAFF. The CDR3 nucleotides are TGTGCCAGCGGGCGTGGAGTCCTAGGGAACACTGAAGCTTTCTTT.

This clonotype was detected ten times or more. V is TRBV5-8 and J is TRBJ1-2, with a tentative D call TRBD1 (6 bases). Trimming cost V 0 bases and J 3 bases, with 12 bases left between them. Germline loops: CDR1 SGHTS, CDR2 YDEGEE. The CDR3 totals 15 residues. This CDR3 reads CASSLVYREDYGYTF. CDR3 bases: TGTGCCAGCAGCTTGGTTTACAGGGAAGACTATGGCTACACCTTC.

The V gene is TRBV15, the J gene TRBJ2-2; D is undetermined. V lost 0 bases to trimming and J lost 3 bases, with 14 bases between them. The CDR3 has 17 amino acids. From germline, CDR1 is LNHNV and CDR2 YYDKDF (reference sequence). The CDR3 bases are TGTGCCACCAGCAGAGATTCCAGCAGCCCTGACACCGGGGAGCTGTTTTTT. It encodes CATSRDSSSPDTGELFF.

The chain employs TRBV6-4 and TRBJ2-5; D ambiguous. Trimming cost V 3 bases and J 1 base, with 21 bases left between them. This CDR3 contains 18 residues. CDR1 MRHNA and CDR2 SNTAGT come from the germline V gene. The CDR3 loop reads CASSEVAGSGGPQETQYF. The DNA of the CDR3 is TGTGCCAGCAGTGAAGTAGCCGGATCAGGCGGACCCCAAGAGACCCAGTACTTC.

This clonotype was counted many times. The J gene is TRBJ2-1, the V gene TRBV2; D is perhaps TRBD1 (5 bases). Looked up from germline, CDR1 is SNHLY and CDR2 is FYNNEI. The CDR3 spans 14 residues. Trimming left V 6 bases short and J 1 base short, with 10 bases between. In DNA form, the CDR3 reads TGTGCCAGCAGCGAGACAGTTTCCTACAATGAGCAGTTCTTC. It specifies CASSETVSYNEQFF.